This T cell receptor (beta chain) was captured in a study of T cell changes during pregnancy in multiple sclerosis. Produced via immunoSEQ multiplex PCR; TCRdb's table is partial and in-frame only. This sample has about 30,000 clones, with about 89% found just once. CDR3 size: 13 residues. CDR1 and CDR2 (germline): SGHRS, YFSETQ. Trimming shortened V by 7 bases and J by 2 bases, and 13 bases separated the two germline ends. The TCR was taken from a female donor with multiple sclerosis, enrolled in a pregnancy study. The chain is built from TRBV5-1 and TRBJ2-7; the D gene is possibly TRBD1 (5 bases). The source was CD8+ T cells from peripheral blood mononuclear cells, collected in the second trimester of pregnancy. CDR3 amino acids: CASRIDSTYEQYF. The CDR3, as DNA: TGCGCCAGCCGGATAGACAGCACCTACGAGCAGTACTTC.